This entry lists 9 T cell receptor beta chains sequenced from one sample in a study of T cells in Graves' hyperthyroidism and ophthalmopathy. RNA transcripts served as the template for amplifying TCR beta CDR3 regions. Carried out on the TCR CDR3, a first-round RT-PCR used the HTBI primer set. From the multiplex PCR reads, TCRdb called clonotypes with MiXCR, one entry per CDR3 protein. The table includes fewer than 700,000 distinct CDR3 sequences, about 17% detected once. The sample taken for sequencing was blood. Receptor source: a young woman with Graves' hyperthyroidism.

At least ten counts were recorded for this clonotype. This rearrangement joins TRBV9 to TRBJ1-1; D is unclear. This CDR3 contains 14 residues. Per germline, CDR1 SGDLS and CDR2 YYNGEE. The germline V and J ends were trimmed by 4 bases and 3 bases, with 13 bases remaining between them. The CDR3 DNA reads TGTGCCAGCAGCCGGACTCCTAGCTACACTGAAGCTTTCTTT. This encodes CASSRTPSYTEAFF.

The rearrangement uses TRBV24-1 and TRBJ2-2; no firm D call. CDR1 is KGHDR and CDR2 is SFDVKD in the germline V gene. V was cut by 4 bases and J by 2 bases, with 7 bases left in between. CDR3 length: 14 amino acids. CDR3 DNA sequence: TGTGCCACCAGTGACCACACAAACACCGGGGAGCTGTTTTTT. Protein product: CATSDHTNTGELFF.

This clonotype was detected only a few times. The CDR3 is CASSPLPGQRLAPLHF. CDR3 nucleotide sequence: TGTGCCAGCAGTCCACTCCCGGGACAGAGGTTGGCACCCCTCCACTTT. This chain uses TRBV28 with TRBJ1-6; 7 nucleotides agree with TRBD1. The germline CDR1 and CDR2 sequences are MDHEN and SYDVKM. Germline trimming cut 5 bases from V and 11 bases from J; bases unmatched to any gene: 15. This CDR3 is 16 amino acids long.

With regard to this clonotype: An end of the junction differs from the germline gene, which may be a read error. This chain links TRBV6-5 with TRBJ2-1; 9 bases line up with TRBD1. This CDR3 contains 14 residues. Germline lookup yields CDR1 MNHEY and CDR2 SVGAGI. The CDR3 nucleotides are TGTGCCAACAGTTCGGACAGGGGAATAAATGAGCAGTTCTTC. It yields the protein CANSSDRGINEQFF.

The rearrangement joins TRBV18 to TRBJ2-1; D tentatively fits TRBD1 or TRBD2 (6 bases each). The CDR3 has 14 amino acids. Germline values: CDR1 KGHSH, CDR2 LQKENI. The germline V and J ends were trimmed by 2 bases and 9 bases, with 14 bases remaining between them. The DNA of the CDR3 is TGTGCCAGCTCACCAGGGAGGTCCAGGGGTGAGCAGTTCTTC. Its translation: CASSPGRSRGEQFF.

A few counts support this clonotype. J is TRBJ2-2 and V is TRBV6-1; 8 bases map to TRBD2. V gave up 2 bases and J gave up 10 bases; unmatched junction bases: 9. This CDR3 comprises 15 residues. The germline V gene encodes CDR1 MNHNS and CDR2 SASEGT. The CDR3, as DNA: TGTGCCAGCAGTGAATTAGCGGGGCCCTGGGAGGAGCTGTTTTTT. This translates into CASSELAGPWEELFF.

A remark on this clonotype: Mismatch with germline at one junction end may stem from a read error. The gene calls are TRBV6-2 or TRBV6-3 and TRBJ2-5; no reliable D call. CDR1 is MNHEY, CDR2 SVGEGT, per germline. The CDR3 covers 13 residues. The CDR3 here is CASSYFQGETQCF. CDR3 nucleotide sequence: TGTGCCAGCAGTTACTTTCAAGGCGAGACCCAGTGCTTC.

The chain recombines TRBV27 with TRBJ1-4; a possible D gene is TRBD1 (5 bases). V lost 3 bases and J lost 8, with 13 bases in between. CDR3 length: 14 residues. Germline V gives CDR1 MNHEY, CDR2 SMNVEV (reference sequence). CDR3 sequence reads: CASSFGGGREKLFF. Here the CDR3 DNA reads TGTGCCAGCAGTTTCGGGGGGGGGAGGGAAAAACTGTTTTTT.

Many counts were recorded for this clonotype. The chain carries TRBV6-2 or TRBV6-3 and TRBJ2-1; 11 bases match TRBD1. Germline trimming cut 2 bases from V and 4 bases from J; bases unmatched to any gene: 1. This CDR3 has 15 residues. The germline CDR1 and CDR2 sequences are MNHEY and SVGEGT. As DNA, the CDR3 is TGTGCCAGCAGTTACGGGACAGGGGGATACAATGAGCAGTTCTTC. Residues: CASSYGTGGYNEQFF.